This entry concerns a single TCR beta chain. Its specificity is not known. Time point of the sample: week 35, safety follow-up. Vaccinated patients received 300 ug of mutant IDH1 20-mer peptide per dose, with topical imiquimod. Scheduled for weeks 1, 3, 5, 7, 11, 15, 19 and 23, eight vaccinations were given to patients. The sample is drawn from a study of a mutant IDH1 vaccine in newly diagnosed glioma. Study-level background: Vaccines were begun 4-6 weeks after radiotherapy alone, or with temozolomide cycles.

Sequenced by immunoSEQ multiplex PCR; TCRdb stores in-frame clones only, minus some. The table lists 20,000 to 30,000 clones, over 80% of them singletons. Whole-study results and caveats: Overall, approximately 93% of patients had vaccine-induced immune responses. With respect to changes in top peripheral T cell clonotypes, pseudoprogression seemed unrelated.

Sequenced material: PBMCs, taken from a glioma patient whose treatment included an IDH1 peptide vaccine. The clonotype comes from a man between 25 and 39 years old with glioma.

CDR3 DNA: TGTGCCAGCAGCTTAGTCCTAGCACTCACAGATACGCAGTATTTT. It specifies CASSLVLALTDTQYF. V gene TRBV7-9 combines with J gene TRBJ2-3; weak D call: TRBD2 (5 bases). This CDR3 has 15 residues. Germline V lookup: CDR1 SEHNR, CDR2 FQNEAQ (reference sequence). Deletions cut 1 base from V and 2 bases from J, with 10 bases between.